One sample yielded the 21 T cell receptor beta chains listed below, sequenced in a study of technical replicates of blood from a handful of donors. Clones were sequenced by immunoSEQ multiplex PCR, and TCRdb holds only the in-frame ones, with some missing. The table lists more than 80,000 clones, about 94% of them singletons. Sequencing was performed on T cells isolated from PBMCs. The receptors shown here come from a human donor in good health.

The chain uses TRBV5-4 and TRBJ1-5; D remains unclear. The CDR3 sequence is 12 residues long. Germline V lookup: CDR1 SGHNT, CDR2 YYREEE (reference sequence). Between the trimmed V and J ends, which lost 4 bases and 4 bases, there was a span of 6 bases. Written as DNA, the CDR3 is TGTGCCAGCAGCCTCGGGAATCAGCCCCAGCATTTT. Translation: CASSLGNQPQHF. The entire variable domain, with the rest obtained from reference TRBV5-4 and TRBJ1-5, is as follows: ETGVTQSPTHLIKTRGQQVTLRCSSQSGHNTVSWYQQALGQGPQFIFQYYREEENGRGNFPPRFSGLQFPNYSSELNVNALELDDSALYLCASSLGNQPQHFGDGTRLSIL.

The V gene is TRBV2, the J gene TRBJ1-5, with a possible D match to TRBD1 (6 bases). V was shortened by 8 bases and J by 2 bases, with 16 bases between the two germline ends. The CDR3 is 15 amino acids. Germline lookup yields CDR1 SNHLY and CDR2 FYNNEI. CDR3 sequence reads: CASGGGEYGNQPQHF. The DNA for the CDR3 is TGTGCCAGCGGTGGGGGCGAATACGGCAATCAGCCCCAGCATTTT.

The chain is built from TRBV30 and TRBJ1-2; tentatively, D is TRBD1 (5 bases). Trimming took 0 bases from V and 4 from J, leaving 9 bases between them. The CDR3 extends over 13 amino acids. Germline loops: CDR1 GTSNPN, CDR2 SVGIG (reference sequence). In DNA, the CDR3 is TGTGCCTGGAGTGTAAGGACACTCTATGGCTACACCTTC. It specifies CAWSVRTLYGYTF.

The gene calls are TRBV7-2 and TRBJ1-2; D not certain. The CDR3 has 13 amino acids. Germline values: CDR1 SGHTA, CDR2 FQGNSA. Trimming took off 8 bases at V and 0 bases at J, with 10 bases between the two ends. CDR3 region: CASWTGANYGYTF. The CDR3 bases are TGTGCCAGCTGGACGGGAGCTAACTATGGCTACACCTTC. The full variable domain, completed using reference TRBV7-2 and TRBJ1-2, is GAGVSQSPSNKVTEKGKDVELRCDPISGHTALYWYRQSLGQGLEFLIYFQGNSAPDKSGLPSDRFSAERTGGSVSTLTIQRTQQEDSAVYLCASWTGANYGYTFGSGTRLTVV.

The V call is TRBV4-2, the J call TRBJ2-1, with unresolved D. The CDR3 runs to 17 residues. V gave up 0 bases and J gave up 8 bases, with 20 bases separating them. Looked up from germline, CDR1 is LGHNA and CDR2 is YNFKEQ. CDR3 sequence: CASSQDYSAVSSYEQFF. The CDR3 DNA reads TGTGCCAGCAGCCAAGATTATTCGGCGGTATCGAGTTATGAGCAGTTCTTC.

This clone occurred once. The rearrangement links TRBV9 to TRBJ1-1; D is possibly TRBD1 (6 bases). Trimming pared 6 bases from V and 3 bases from J, leaving 15 bases between. The germline gives CDR1 SGDLS, CDR2 YYNGEE. The CDR3 is made up of 14 amino acids. The CDR3 DNA reads TGTGCCAGCACGCGGGGGCGCAGGGACACTGAAGCTTTCTTT. Protein: CASTRGRRDTEAFF.

The chain combines TRBV13 with TRBJ2-7; 10 bases line up with TRBD2. This CDR3 has 17 amino acids. Germline CDR1 reads PRHDT; CDR2 reads FYEKMQ (reference sequence). V shed 4 bases and J 1 base; nucleotides not matched to a gene: 10. Here the CDR3 DNA reads TGTGCCAGCAGCTCCGTATCCGGACTAGCGGATTCCTACGAGCAGTACTTC. Protein product: CASSSVSGLADSYEQYF. The full variable domain, its missing parts supplied by reference TRBV13 and TRBJ2-7, is AAGVIQSPRHLIKEKRETATLKCYPIPRHDTVYWYQQGPGQDPQFLISFYEKMQSDKGSIPDRFSAQQFSDYHSELNMSSLELGDSALYFCASSSVSGLADSYEQYFGPGTRLTVT.

The chain is built from TRBV19 and TRBJ2-2; D ambiguous. CDR1 and CDR2 (germline): LNHDA, SQIVND (reference sequence). V dropped 8 bases and J dropped 7 bases, with 14 bases sitting between them. There are 13 residues in the CDR3. The CDR3 nucleotides are TGTGCCAGTTACCGCGTTGGTGGCGGGGAGCTGTTTTTT. This codes for CASYRVGGGELFF.

The CDR3 loop is CASSGAGSSRHEQFF. CDR3 in DNA: TGTGCCAGCAGCGGTGCGGGGAGTTCTCGTCATGAGCAGTTCTTC. The V call is TRBV9, the J call TRBJ2-1, with D possibly being TRBD2 (6 bases). The V gene lost 3 bases and the J gene lost 8 bases, with 18 bases spanning the gap. The germline V gene encodes CDR1 SGDLS and CDR2 YYNGEE. This CDR3 region has 15 residues.

The gene calls are TRBV6-5 and TRBJ2-1; TRBD2 might be the D (7 bases). V dropped 10 bases and J dropped 8 bases, with 21 bases sitting between them. Germline CDR1 reads MNHEY; CDR2 reads SVGAGI. The CDR3 extends over 14 amino acids. The CDR3 bases are TGTGCCACATGGGGGGGCCGCGTTAATTATGAGCAGTTCTTC. The encoded protein is CATWGGRVNYEQFF.

V is TRBV5-4 and J is TRBJ1-2, with TRBD1 identical over 8 bases. CDR1 is SGHNT, CDR2 YYREEE, per germline (reference sequence). V dropped 5 bases and J dropped 4; count of bases not matched to a gene: 7. The CDR3 covers 14 residues. As DNA, the CDR3 is TGTGCCAGCAGTTTCGCAGGGGGCGGCTATGGCTACACCTTC. As protein: CASSFAGGGYGYTF.

This clone occurred once. V gene TRBV19 combines with J gene TRBJ1-2, with 7 nucleotides matching TRBD1. V lost 4 bases and J lost 4; bases outside the gene matches: 9. The CDR3 extends over 15 amino acids. CDR1 is LNHDA and CDR2 is SQIVND in the germline V gene (reference sequence). The CDR3 reads CASSKEGQVRYGYTF. In nucleotides, the CDR3 is TGTGCCAGTAGTAAAGAAGGACAGGTCCGCTATGGCTACACCTTC.

J is TRBJ2-2 and V is TRBV11-2; the D gene is possibly TRBD1 (6 bases). Germline CDR1 SGHAT, CDR2 FQNNGV. V lost 4 bases and J lost 0, with 12 bases in between. The CDR3 has 16 amino acids. DNA for the CDR3: TGTGCCAGCAGCTATTGGACAGCCGCGAACACCGGGGAGCTGTTTTTT. Its protein is CASSYWTAANTGELFF. The entire variable domain, with the rest obtained from reference TRBV11-2 and TRBJ2-2, is as follows: EAGVAQSPRYKIIEKRQSVAFWCNPISGHATLYWYQQILGQGPKLLIQFQNNGVVDDSQLPKDRFSAERLKGVDSTLKIQPAKLEDSAVYLCASSYWTAANTGELFFGEGSRLTVL.

The chain carries TRBV12-5 and TRBJ2-7; the D gene is possibly TRBD2 (6 bases). V was cut by 1 base and J by 3 bases, with 13 bases left in between. CDR1 is LGHNT, CDR2 FRNRAP, per germline. This CDR3 comprises 15 residues. The CDR3: CASGLAGLGNYEQYF. CDR3 coding DNA: TGTGCTAGTGGTTTGGCGGGACTGGGGAACTACGAGCAGTACTTC.

The gene calls are TRBV25-1 and TRBJ1-5, with TRBD1 matching over 7 bases. Germline trimming cut 6 bases from V and 2 bases from J; bases unmatched to any gene: 1. This CDR3 is built from 13 residues. Germline-derived CDR1 and CDR2 are MGHDK and SYGVNS. The CDR3 bases are TGTGCCAGCAGGGGGACAGGCAATCAGCCCCAGCATTTT. It yields the protein CASRGTGNQPQHF. Variable domain in full (rest from reference TRBV25-1 and TRBJ1-5): EADIYQTPRYLVIGTGKKITLECSQTMGHDKMYWYQQDPGMELHLIHYSYGVNSTEKGDLSSESTVSRIRTEHFPLTLESARPSHTSQYLCASRGTGNQPQHFGDGTRLSIL.

In its sample, this clone was seen once. The gene calls are TRBV28 and TRBJ1-5, with D possibly being TRBD1 (5 bases). Germline V gene data show CDR1 as MDHEN and CDR2 as SYDVKM. V was pared by 6 bases and J by 4 bases, with 16 bases between. CDR3 length: 15 residues. The CDR3 nucleotides read TGTGCCAGCAGGTTCCGGGACCGGGGGAATCAGCCCCAGCATTTT. Amino acids: CASRFRDRGNQPQHF.

V usage is TRBV5-5 and J usage is TRBJ1-1; maybe TRBD1 (5 bases). Between the trimmed V and J ends, which lost 4 bases and 4 bases, there was a span of 14 bases. Germline V gives CDR1 SGHKS, CDR2 YYEKEE (reference sequence). The CDR3 has 14 residues. CDR3 in amino acids: CASSRSGARTEAFF. CDR3 bases: TGTGCCAGCAGCCGCTCTGGGGCTCGCACTGAAGCTTTCTTT. Supplemented by reference TRBV5-5 and TRBJ1-1, the full variable domain reads DAGVTQSPTHLIKTRGQQVTLRCSPISGHKSVSWYQQVLGQGPQFIFQYYEKEERGRGNFPDRFSARQFPNYSSELNVNALLLGDSALYLCASSRSGARTEAFFGQGTRLTVV.

This rearrangement joins TRBV6-1 to TRBJ1-1, with 7 nucleotides matching TRBD1. The CDR3 has 14 amino acids. CDR1 MNHNS and CDR2 SASEGT come from the germline V gene. The junction had 4 bases not matched to a gene; V was cut back by 1 base and J by 5 bases. The chain's CDR3 is CASSEGQGGTEAFF. The CDR3 bases are TGTGCCAGCAGTGAAGGTCAGGGGGGAACTGAAGCTTTCTTT.

V gene TRBV14 combines with J gene TRBJ2-7; D gene ambiguous. The CDR3 totals 14 residues. Germline loops: CDR1 SGHDN, CDR2 FVKESK. With 3 bases removed from V and 3 bases from J, the gap between germline ends came to 12 bases. The CDR3 DNA is TGTGCCAGCAGCCAGCCAGACACGTTCTACGAGCAGTACTTC. Translated, it gives CASSQPDTFYEQYF. The whole variable domain, filled in from reference TRBV14 and TRBJ2-7, reads EAGVTQFPSHSVIEKGQTVTLRCDPISGHDNLYWYRRVMGKEIKFLLHFVKESKQDESGMPNNRFLAERTGGTYSTLKVQPAELEDSGVYFCASSQPDTFYEQYFGPGTRLTVT.

This chain uses TRBV7-9 with TRBJ1-2; D gene unclear. Germline lookup yields CDR1 SEHNR and CDR2 FQNEAQ (reference sequence). The V end lost 10 bases, the J end lost 7 bases, and 16 bases lay between the germline ends. The length of the CDR3 is 12 residues. The CDR3 sequence: CAILALSAGYTF. The CDR3 nucleotides are TGTGCCATCCTCGCTTTGAGTGCTGGCTACACCTTC.

CDR3 loop: CASSPQRRDGTGSSYEQYF. CDR3 DNA sequence: TGTGCCAGCTCACCCCAACGTAGGGACGGGACAGGGAGCTCCTACGAGCAGTACTTC. The V gene is TRBV18, the J gene TRBJ2-7; 9 nucleotides agree with TRBD1. CDR3 length: 19 amino acids. CDR1 is KGHSH, CDR2 LQKENI, per germline. V gave up 3 bases and J gave up 0 bases; unmatched junction bases: 15.